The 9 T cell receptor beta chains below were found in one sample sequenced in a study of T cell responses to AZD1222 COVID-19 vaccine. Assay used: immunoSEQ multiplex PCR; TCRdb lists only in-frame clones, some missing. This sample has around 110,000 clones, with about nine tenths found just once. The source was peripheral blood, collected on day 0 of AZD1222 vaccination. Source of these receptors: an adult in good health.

The CDR3 DNA follows: TGTGCCAGCAGCGTGCGGGAGGGCGGCAAAGAGACCCAGTACTTC. This gives the protein CASSVREGGKETQYF. This rearrangement joins TRBV9 to TRBJ2-5, with TRBD2 identical over 9 bases. J was trimmed by 3 bases and V by 2 bases; bases with no gene match: 5. There are 15 residues in the CDR3. Germline assignment: CDR1 SGDLS and CDR2 YYNGEE.

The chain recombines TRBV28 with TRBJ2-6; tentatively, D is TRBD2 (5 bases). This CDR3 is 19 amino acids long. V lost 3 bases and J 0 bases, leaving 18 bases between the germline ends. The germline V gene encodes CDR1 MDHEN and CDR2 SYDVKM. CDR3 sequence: CASSFLGDRIPSGANVLTF. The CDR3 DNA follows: TGTGCCAGCAGTTTCCTGGGAGATCGAATACCCTCTGGGGCCAACGTCCTGACTTTC.

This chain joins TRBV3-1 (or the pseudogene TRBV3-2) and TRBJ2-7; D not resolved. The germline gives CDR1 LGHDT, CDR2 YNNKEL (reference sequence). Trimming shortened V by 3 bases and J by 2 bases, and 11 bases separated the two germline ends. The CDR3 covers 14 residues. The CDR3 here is CASSQPESPYEQYF. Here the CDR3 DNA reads TGTGCCAGCAGCCAGCCCGAGTCGCCCTACGAGCAGTACTTC.

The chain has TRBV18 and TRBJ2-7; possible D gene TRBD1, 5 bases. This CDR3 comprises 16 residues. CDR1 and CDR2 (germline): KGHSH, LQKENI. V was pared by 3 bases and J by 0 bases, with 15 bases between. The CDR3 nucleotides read TGTGCCAGCTCACCGAGTCAGGGCCTGATCTCCTACGAGCAGTACTTC. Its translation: CASSPSQGLISYEQYF. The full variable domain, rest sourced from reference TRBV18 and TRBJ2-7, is NAGVMQNPRHLVRRRGQEARLRCSPMKGHSHVYWYRQLPEEGLKFMVYLQKENIIDESGMPKERFSAEFPKEGPSILRIQQVVRGDSAAYFCASSPSQGLISYEQYFGPGTRLTVT.

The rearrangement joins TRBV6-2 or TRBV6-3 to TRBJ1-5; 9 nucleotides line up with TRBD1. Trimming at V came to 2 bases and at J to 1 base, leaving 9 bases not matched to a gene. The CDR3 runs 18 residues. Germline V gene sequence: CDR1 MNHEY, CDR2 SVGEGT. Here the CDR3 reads CASSYVGQGFGSNQPQHF. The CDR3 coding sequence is TGTGCCAGCAGTTACGTGGGACAGGGTTTTGGCAGCAATCAGCCCCAGCATTTT.

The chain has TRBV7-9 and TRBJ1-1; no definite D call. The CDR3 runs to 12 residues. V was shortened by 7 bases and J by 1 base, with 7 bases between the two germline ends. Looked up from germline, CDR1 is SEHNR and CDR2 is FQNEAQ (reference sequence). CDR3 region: CASTSGNTEAFF. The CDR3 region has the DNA TGTGCCAGCACCAGTGGGAACACTGAAGCTTTCTTT.

The CDR3 DNA reads as TGTGCCAGCAGTTTGGTGTGGGGGCCCTACGAGCAGTACTTC. Amino acids: CASSLVWGPYEQYF. The chain uses TRBV28 and TRBJ2-7; possible D gene TRBD1, 6 bases. The ends were cut back, 3 bases at V and 2 bases at J, with 11 bases in the middle. Germline V gives CDR1 MDHEN, CDR2 SYDVKM. The CDR3 is 14 amino acids. The variable domain in full, with the rest retrieved from reference TRBV28 and TRBJ2-7, is DVKVTQSSRYLVKRTGEKVFLECVQDMDHENMFWYRQDPGLGLRLIYFSYDVKMKEKGDIPEGYSVSREKKERFSLILESASTNQTSMYLCASSLVWGPYEQYFGPGTRLTVT.

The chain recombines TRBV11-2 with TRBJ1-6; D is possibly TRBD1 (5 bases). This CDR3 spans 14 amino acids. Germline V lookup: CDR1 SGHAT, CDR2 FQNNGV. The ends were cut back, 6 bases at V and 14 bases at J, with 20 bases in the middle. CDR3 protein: CASSPQGSRGTLHF. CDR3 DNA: TGTGCCAGCAGTCCTCAGGGTTCGAGGGGCACCCTCCACTTT.

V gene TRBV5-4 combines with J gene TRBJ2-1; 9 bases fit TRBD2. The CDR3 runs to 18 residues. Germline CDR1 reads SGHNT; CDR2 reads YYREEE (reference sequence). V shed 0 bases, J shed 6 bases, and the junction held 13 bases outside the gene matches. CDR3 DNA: TGTGCCAGCAGCTTGGGGGGGACTAGCATTGGACTACTCAATGAGCAGTTCTTC. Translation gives CASSLGGTSIGLLNEQFF.